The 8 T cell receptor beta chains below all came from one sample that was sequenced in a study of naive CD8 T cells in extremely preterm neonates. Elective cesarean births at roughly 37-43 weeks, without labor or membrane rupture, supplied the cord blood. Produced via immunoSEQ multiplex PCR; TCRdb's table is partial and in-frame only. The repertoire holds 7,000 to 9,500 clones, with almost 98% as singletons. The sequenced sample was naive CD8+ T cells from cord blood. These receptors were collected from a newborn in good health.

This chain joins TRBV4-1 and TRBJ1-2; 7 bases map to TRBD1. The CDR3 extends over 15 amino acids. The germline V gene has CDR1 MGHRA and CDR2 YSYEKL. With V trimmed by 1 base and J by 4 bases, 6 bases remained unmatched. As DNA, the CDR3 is TGCGCCAGCAGCCAAGGGGGGGACAGTCTCTATGGCTACACCTTC. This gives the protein CASSQGGDSLYGYTF.

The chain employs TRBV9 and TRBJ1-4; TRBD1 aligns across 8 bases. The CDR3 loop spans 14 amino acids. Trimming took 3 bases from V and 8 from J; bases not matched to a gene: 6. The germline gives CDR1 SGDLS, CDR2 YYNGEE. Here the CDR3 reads CASSEDRAQEKLFF. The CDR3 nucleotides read TGTGCCAGCAGCGAGGACAGGGCCCAGGAAAAACTGTTTTTT.

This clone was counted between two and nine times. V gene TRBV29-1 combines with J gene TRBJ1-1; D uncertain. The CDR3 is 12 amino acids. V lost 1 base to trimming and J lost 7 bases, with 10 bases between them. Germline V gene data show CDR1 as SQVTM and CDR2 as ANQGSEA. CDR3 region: CSVEVYGREAFF. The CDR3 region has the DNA TGCAGCGTTGAAGTTTATGGCCGTGAAGCTTTCTTT.

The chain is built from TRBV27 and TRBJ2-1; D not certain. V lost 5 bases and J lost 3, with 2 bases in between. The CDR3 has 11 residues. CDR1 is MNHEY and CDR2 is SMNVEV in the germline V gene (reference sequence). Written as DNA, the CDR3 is TGTGCCAGCAGTCACTACAATGAGCAGTTCTTC. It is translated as CASSHYNEQFF.

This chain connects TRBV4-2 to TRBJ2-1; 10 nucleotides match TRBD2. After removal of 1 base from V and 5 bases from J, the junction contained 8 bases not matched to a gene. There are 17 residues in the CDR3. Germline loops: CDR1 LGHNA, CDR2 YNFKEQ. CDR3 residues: CASSQGFSGGWDNEQFF. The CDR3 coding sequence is TGTGCCAGCAGCCAAGGCTTTAGCGGGGGGTGGGACAATGAGCAGTTCTTC.

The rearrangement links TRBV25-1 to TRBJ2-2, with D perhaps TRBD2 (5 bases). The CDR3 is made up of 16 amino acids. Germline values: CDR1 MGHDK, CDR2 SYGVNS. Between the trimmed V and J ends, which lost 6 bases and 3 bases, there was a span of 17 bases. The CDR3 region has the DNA TGTGCCAGCAGGAACAACCGGGGTCATTACACCGGGGAGCTGTTTTTT. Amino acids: CASRNNRGHYTGELFF.

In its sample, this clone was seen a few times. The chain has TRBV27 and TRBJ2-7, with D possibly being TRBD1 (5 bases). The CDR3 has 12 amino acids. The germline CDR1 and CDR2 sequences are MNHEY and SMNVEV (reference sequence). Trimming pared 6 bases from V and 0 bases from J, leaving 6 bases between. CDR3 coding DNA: TGTGCCAGCAGGGACAACTCCTACGAGCAGTACTTC. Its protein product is CASRDNSYEQYF.

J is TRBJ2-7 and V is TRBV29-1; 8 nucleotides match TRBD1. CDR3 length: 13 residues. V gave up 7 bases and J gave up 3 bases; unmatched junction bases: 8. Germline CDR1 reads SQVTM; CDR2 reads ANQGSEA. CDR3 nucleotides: TGCAGCGCCCTGACAGGGGCCGGCTACGAGCAGTACTTC. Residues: CSALTGAGYEQYF.